A single sample is the source of the 29 T cell receptor beta chains below, sequenced in a study of cytomegalovirus exposure and HLA in healthy donors. The study ran its PCR with 60 Vbeta and 13 Jbeta primers. Clones were sequenced by immunoSEQ multiplex PCR, and TCRdb holds only the in-frame ones, with some missing. Of about 140,000 clones listed, roughly 86% are singletons. Sequencing was done on a sample of PBMCs. All receptors come from a woman in her forties in good health and CMV-seronegative.

This clone occurred once. The chain uses TRBV4-1 and TRBJ2-7, with D possibly matching TRBD1 (6 bases). The CDR3 extends over 18 amino acids. V was clipped by 3 bases and J by 6 bases, with 27 bases between them. Germline V gene lookup returns CDR1 MGHRA and CDR2 YSYEKL. The CDR3 nucleotides read TGCGCCAGCAGCCACTCATCGAAACCGGGACAACCCTGGAGCGAGCAGTACTTC. Protein: CASSHSSKPGQPWSEQYF.

This clone was found once. This chain joins TRBV4-3 and TRBJ2-7; D remains unclear. The CDR3 runs to 15 residues. The germline CDR1 and CDR2 sequences are LGHNA and YSLEER. The V gene lost 0 bases and the J gene lost 3 bases, with 12 bases spanning the gap. The CDR3 DNA reads TGCGCCAGCAGCCAAGAAATTAACATTCTCTACGAGCAGTACTTC. The encoded protein is CASSQEINILYEQYF.

The V and J genes are TRBV10-3 and TRBJ1-6; a weak D match, TRBD1 (6 bases). Germline V CDR1 and CDR2: ENHRY, SYGVKD. V was pared by 11 bases and J by 14 bases, with 28 bases between. CDR3 length: 15 amino acids. The DNA for the CDR3 is TGTGCCGTACAGGGTACCCTACTCGGGAAATTCACCCTCCACTTT. Its translation is CAVQGTLLGKFTLHF.

The chain employs TRBV7-8 and TRBJ1-1, with 9 bases identical to TRBD1. This CDR3 comprises 14 residues. Unmatched junction bases numbered 4, after V lost 1 base and J lost 7 bases. Looked up from germline, CDR1 is SGHVS and CDR2 is FQNEAQ. CDR3 in amino acids: CASSLDRGPREAFF. CDR3 coding DNA: TGTGCCAGCAGCTTAGACAGGGGGCCTCGTGAAGCTTTCTTT.

As DNA, the CDR3 is TGCGCCAGCAGCCAAGGGTTCCTAAGAGGGGGCCTGGAGACCCAGTACTTC. Protein sequence: CASSQGFLRGGLETQYF. V is TRBV4-3 and J is TRBJ2-5; TRBD1 aligns across 7 bases. The CDR3 consists of 17 residues. V trimming: 1 base; J trimming: 5 bases; junction bases outside the gene matches: 13. Looked up from germline, CDR1 is LGHNA and CDR2 is YSLEER.

The chain is built from TRBV30 and TRBJ2-5; TRBD2 aligns across 10 bases. Trimming cost V 5 bases and J 2 bases; bases outside gene matches: 5. The CDR3 sequence is 14 residues long. CDR1 GTSNPN and CDR2 SVGIG come from the germline V gene (reference sequence). CDR3 nucleotides: TGTGCCTGGGCTAGCGGGGGATTTCAAGAGACCCAGTACTTC. The encoded protein is CAWASGGFQETQYF.

The gene calls are TRBV6-1 and TRBJ2-4; D ambiguous. V lost 5 bases and J 0 bases, leaving 11 bases between the germline ends. Germline CDR1 reads MNHNS; CDR2 reads SASEGT. This CDR3 has 15 residues. This CDR3 reads CASSSQSIAKNIQYF. The CDR3 nucleotides are TGTGCCAGCAGTTCCCAATCAATAGCCAAAAACATTCAGTACTTC.

The chain is built from TRBV9 and TRBJ2-2, with D uncertain. V dropped 5 bases and J dropped 3 bases, with 8 bases sitting between them. The V gene's germline CDR1 is SGDLS and CDR2 YYNGEE. The CDR3 is 13 residues long. This CDR3 reads CASRAVYTGELFF. CDR3 sequence (DNA): TGTGCCAGCAGGGCAGTGTACACCGGGGAGCTGTTTTTT. Supplemented by reference TRBV9 and TRBJ2-2, the full variable domain reads DSGVTQTPKHLITATGQRVTLRCSPRSGDLSVYWYQQSLDQGLQFLIQYYNGEERAKGNILERFSAQQFPDLHSELNLSSLELGDSALYFCASRAVYTGELFFGEGSRLTVL.

The chain carries TRBV5-1 and TRBJ2-3, with a weak D call TRBD2 (6 bases). The germline CDR1 and CDR2 sequences are SGHRS and YFSETQ. The CDR3 runs to 15 residues. Trimming removed 1 base at V and 4 bases at J, with 13 bases between. The CDR3 bases are TGCGCCAGCAGCTTGTCGGGGGTTTTAGCAGATACGCAGTATTTT. Translating gives CASSLSGVLADTQYF. Based on the CDR3 plus reference TRBV5-1 and TRBJ2-3, the full variable domain is KAGVTQTPRYLIKTRGQQVTLSCSPISGHRSVSWYQQTPGQGLQFLFEYFSETQRNKGNFPGRFSGRQFSNSRSEMNVSTLELGDSALYLCASSLSGVLADTQYFGPGTRLTVL.

The genes are TRBV5-8 and TRBJ2-5; TRBD1 aligns across 8 bases. The J segment lost 5 bases and the V segment lost 5 bases, leaving 8 bases of the junction unmatched. The CDR3 has 14 amino acids. The germline CDR1 and CDR2 sequences are SGHTS and YDEGEE. For the CDR3, the DNA is TGTGCCAGCAGGGACCTGACAGGGGTCGAGACCCAGTACTTC. As protein: CASRDLTGVETQYF.

The CDR3 sequence: CASRTKPGQGQDNEQFF. DNA of the CDR3: TGTGCCAGCAGAACAAAACCGGGACAGGGTCAGGACAATGAGCAGTTCTTC. The chain combines TRBV2 with TRBJ2-1; TRBD1 aligns across 9 bases. The CDR3 spans 17 residues. Germline CDR1 SNHLY, CDR2 FYNNEI. V shed 6 bases, J shed 5 bases, and the junction held 14 bases outside the gene matches.

CDR3 sequence: CASGGLIANYGYTF. The CDR3 region has the DNA TGTGCCTCTGGGGGCCTGATAGCTAACTATGGCTACACCTTC. This rearrangement joins TRBV6-5 to TRBJ1-2; tentatively, D is TRBD1 (6 bases). The CDR3 spans 14 residues. The germline CDR1 and CDR2 sequences are MNHEY and SVGAGI. Trimming removed 11 bases from V and 0 bases from J, with 16 bases in between.

The table lists this clone with a few counts. The CDR3 protein is CASSQEGGSQPQHF. DNA for the CDR3: TGCGCCAGCAGCCAAGAGGGGGGGAGTCAGCCCCAGCATTTT. The chain couples TRBV4-1 to TRBJ1-5; a possible D gene is TRBD1 (5 bases). CDR3 size: 14 residues. Trimming cost V 0 bases and J 6 bases, with 9 bases left between them. Germline V CDR1 and CDR2: MGHRA, YSYEKL.

CDR3 in DNA: TGCGCCAGCAGCTTGGTCTTAGCCGCCTCCTACAATGAGCAGTTCTTC. Amino acids: CASSLVLAASYNEQFF. V gene TRBV5-1 combines with J gene TRBJ2-1; the D is unclear. The CDR3 consists of 16 residues. The germline V gene encodes CDR1 SGHRS and CDR2 YFSETQ. V was pared by 0 bases and J by 0 bases, with 10 bases between.

V gene TRBV5-4 combines with J gene TRBJ2-3; 13 nucleotides agree with TRBD2. This CDR3 has 16 residues. V lost 3 bases and J lost 2; bases outside the gene matches: 3. From germline, CDR1 is SGHNT and CDR2 YYREEE (reference sequence). The CDR3 protein is CASSSGLAGATDTQYF. CDR3 coding DNA: TGTGCCAGCAGCTCAGGACTAGCGGGAGCCACAGATACGCAGTATTTT. The variable domain in full, with the rest retrieved from reference TRBV5-4 and TRBJ2-3, is ETGVTQSPTHLIKTRGQQVTLRCSSQSGHNTVSWYQQALGQGPQFIFQYYREEENGRGNFPPRFSGLQFPNYSSELNVNALELDDSALYLCASSSGLAGATDTQYFGPGTRLTVL.

To note about this clone: One end of the junction varies from germline; a read error may be responsible. The V and J genes are TRBV13 and TRBJ2-7; 7 positions agree with TRBD1. The CDR3 consists of 16 residues. CDR1 and CDR2 from the germline V gene are PRHDT and FYEKMQ (reference sequence). The CDR3 loop reads CASSLGRWDSSHEQYF. For the CDR3, the DNA is TGTGCCAGCAGCTTAGGACGATGGGACAGCTCCCACGAGCAGTACTTC. The full variable domain, in which reference TRBV13 and TRBJ2-7 provide the parts outside the CDR3, is AAGVIQSPRHLIKEKRETATLKCYPIPRHDTVYWYQQGPGQDPQFLISFYEKMQSDKGSIPDRFSAQQFSDYHSELNMSSLELGDSALYFCASSLGRWDSSHEQYFGPGTRLTVT.

This chain uses TRBV7-2 with TRBJ2-3, with 13 bases identical to TRBD2. V lost 5 bases to trimming and J lost 4 bases; unmatched junction nucleotides: 12. Germline V gene lookup returns CDR1 SGHTA and CDR2 FQGNSA. This CDR3 spans 18 amino acids. CDR3 DNA sequence: TGTGCCAGCAGCGGCGGTGGACTAGCGGGAGTTGGCGCAGATACGCAGTATTTT. Its protein is CASSGGGLAGVGADTQYF.

About this clone: At one end, the junction sequence differs from germline, possibly due to a read error. The chain carries TRBV7-9 and TRBJ2-1, with 9 bases lining up with TRBD1. The germline V gene encodes CDR1 SEHNR and CDR2 FQNEAQ (reference sequence). This CDR3 spans 15 amino acids. As DNA, the CDR3 is TGTTCCAGCAGCCCCCGGACAGGGGCTTACAATGAGCAGTTCTTC. The encoded protein is CSSSPRTGAYNEQFF. Looking up the rest from reference TRBV7-9 and TRBJ2-1 gives the full variable domain: DTGVSQNPRHKITKRGQNVTFRCDPISEHNRLYWYRQTLGQGPEFLTYFQNEAQLEKSRLLSDRFSAERPKGSFSTLEIQRTEQGDSAMYLCSSSPRTGAYNEQFFGPGTRLTVL.

This clone was seen a single time. Distinct nucleotide sequences in the sample also encode this CDR3. This chain connects TRBV20-1 to TRBJ2-1; a weak D match, TRBD2 (5 bases). V was shortened by 5 bases and J by 4 bases, with 6 bases between the two germline ends. The CDR3 has 11 amino acids. Germline V CDR1 and CDR2: DFQATT, SNEGSKA (reference sequence). The CDR3 reads CSARTYNEQFF. CDR3 DNA: TGCAGTGCTCGGACTTACAATGAGCAGTTCTTC.

V is TRBV4-1 and J is TRBJ2-3; perhaps TRBD2 as D (5 bases). With 0 bases removed from V and 3 bases from J, the gap between germline ends came to 10 bases. The CDR3 has 15 amino acids. Germline CDR1 is MGHRA and CDR2 is YSYEKL. The CDR3 DNA is TGCGCCAGCAGCCAAGAAGGCCAGCGGACAGATACGCAGTATTTT. Translating it yields CASSQEGQRTDTQYF.

This chain links TRBV10-3 with TRBJ1-5, with D perhaps TRBD1 (6 bases). The CDR3 extends over 14 amino acids. Per the germline V gene, CDR1 is ENHRY and CDR2 is SYGVKD. V lost 5 bases, J lost 5 bases, and 13 bases lay in between. CDR3 coding DNA: TGTGCCATCAGTTTTGGGGGGGCGGATCAGCCCCAGCATTTT. Protein: CAISFGGADQPQHF.

The rearrangement joins TRBV5-4 to TRBJ1-2, with D perhaps matching TRBD1 (5 bases). Trimming cost V 4 bases and J 7 bases, with 17 bases left between them. CDR1 is SGHNT, CDR2 YYREEE, per germline (reference sequence). The CDR3 is made up of 14 amino acids. The CDR3 DNA is TGTGCCAGCAGCACAGAGCGGGGGTTAAGTGGCTACACCTTC. Translated, it gives CASSTERGLSGYTF.

The rearrangement joins TRBV5-1 to TRBJ2-7; 9 bases are a match to TRBD2. J gave up 0 bases and V 2 bases, and 9 bases lay outside the gene matches. This CDR3 has 17 residues. The germline V gene encodes CDR1 SGHRS and CDR2 YFSETQ. CDR3 coding DNA: TGCGCCAGCAGCTTCGGGGTAGCGGGAGTAAGCTCCTACGAGCAGTACTTC. Protein sequence: CASSFGVAGVSSYEQYF.

This clone was recorded only once. Additional DNA sequences in this sample encode the identical CDR3. The chain uses TRBV4-1 and TRBJ1-6; TRBD1 matches at 9 bases. This CDR3 spans 16 amino acids. Germline values: CDR1 MGHRA, CDR2 YSYEKL. Unmatched junction bases numbered 8, after V lost 5 bases and J lost 6 bases. CDR3 in DNA: TGCGCCAGCAGCGGACGGACAGGGGCCGGTAATTCACCCCTCCACTTT. It codes for CASSGRTGAGNSPLHF.

The CDR3: CASSPLAGAYNEQFF. In DNA, the CDR3 is TGTGCCAGCAGCCCGCTAGCGGGGGCTTACAATGAGCAGTTCTTC. This chain links TRBV7-9 with TRBJ2-1, with 10 positions matching TRBD2. The germline V gene has CDR1 SEHNR and CDR2 FQNEAQ (reference sequence). This CDR3 spans 15 amino acids. V was pared by 5 bases and J by 4 bases, with 5 bases of the junction left unmatched.

This CDR3 reads CASNKAGLAGGIEQFF. The CDR3, as DNA: TGTGCCAGCAACAAAGCCGGACTAGCGGGAGGAATTGAGCAGTTCTTC. The chain joins TRBV5-5 to TRBJ2-1; 14 bases agree with TRBD2. Germline CDR1 and CDR2: SGHKS and YYEKEE (reference sequence). Losses at the gene ends were 6 bases for V and 9 bases for J; bases not matched to a gene: 11. The CDR3 has 16 amino acids.

This chain uses TRBV11-3 with TRBJ2-1; TRBD2 aligns across 8 bases. The CDR3 extends over 15 amino acids. After removal of 7 bases from V and 9 bases from J, the junction contained 14 bases not matched to a gene. Germline V gene lookup returns CDR1 SGHNT and CDR2 YENEEA. The chain's CDR3 is CASNPGTRGSAEQFF. The CDR3 bases are TGTGCCAGCAATCCCGGGACTAGGGGATCTGCTGAGCAGTTCTTC.

Notes on this clone: At one of its ends the junction is not consistent with the germline gene, which may arise from a read error. The chain has TRBV7-9 and TRBJ2-2; 7 bases line up with TRBD1. This CDR3 has 17 amino acids. Germline V gene sequence: CDR1 SEHNR, CDR2 FQNEAQ (reference sequence). The CDR3 is CSSSLAYRGQNTGELFF. CDR3 in DNA: TGTTCCAGCAGCTTAGCATACAGGGGCCAGAACACCGGGGAGCTGTTTTTT. Combining the CDR3 with reference TRBV7-9 and TRBJ2-2 gives the whole variable domain DTGVSQNPRHKITKRGQNVTFRCDPISEHNRLYWYRQTLGQGPEFLTYFQNEAQLEKSRLLSDRFSAERPKGSFSTLEIQRTEQGDSAMYLCSSSLAYRGQNTGELFFGEGSRLTVL.

Regarding this clone: Additional DNA sequences in this sample encode the identical CDR3. The V call is TRBV5-1, the J call TRBJ1-4; D is unresolved. V was clipped by 0 bases and J by 3 bases, with 6 bases between them. This CDR3 contains 14 residues. Germline loops: CDR1 SGHRS, CDR2 YFSETQ. The CDR3 coding sequence is TGCGCCAGCAGCTTGGGGGCTTCTAATGAAAAACTGTTTTTT. It translates to CASSLGASNEKLFF.